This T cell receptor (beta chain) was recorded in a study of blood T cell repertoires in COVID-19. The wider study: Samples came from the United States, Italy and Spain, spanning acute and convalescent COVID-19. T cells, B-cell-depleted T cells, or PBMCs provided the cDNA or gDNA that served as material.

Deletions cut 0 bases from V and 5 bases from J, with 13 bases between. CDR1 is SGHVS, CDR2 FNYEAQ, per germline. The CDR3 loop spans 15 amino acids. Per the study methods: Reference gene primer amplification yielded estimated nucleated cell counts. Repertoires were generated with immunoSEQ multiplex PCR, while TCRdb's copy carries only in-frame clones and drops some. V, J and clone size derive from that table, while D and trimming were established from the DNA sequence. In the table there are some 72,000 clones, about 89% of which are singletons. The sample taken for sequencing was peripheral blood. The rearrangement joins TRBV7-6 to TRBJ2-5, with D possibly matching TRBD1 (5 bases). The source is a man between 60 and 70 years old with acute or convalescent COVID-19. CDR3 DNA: TGTGCCAGCAGCTTAGCGGACACGGATTGGGAGACCCAGTACTTC. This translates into CASSLADTDWETQYF. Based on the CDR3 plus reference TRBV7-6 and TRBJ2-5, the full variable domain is GAGVSQSPRYKVTKRGQDVALRCDPISGHVSLYWYRQALGQGPEFLTYFNYEAQQDKSGLPNDRFSAERPEGSISTLTIQRTEQRDSAMYRCASSLADTDWETQYFGPGTRLLVL.